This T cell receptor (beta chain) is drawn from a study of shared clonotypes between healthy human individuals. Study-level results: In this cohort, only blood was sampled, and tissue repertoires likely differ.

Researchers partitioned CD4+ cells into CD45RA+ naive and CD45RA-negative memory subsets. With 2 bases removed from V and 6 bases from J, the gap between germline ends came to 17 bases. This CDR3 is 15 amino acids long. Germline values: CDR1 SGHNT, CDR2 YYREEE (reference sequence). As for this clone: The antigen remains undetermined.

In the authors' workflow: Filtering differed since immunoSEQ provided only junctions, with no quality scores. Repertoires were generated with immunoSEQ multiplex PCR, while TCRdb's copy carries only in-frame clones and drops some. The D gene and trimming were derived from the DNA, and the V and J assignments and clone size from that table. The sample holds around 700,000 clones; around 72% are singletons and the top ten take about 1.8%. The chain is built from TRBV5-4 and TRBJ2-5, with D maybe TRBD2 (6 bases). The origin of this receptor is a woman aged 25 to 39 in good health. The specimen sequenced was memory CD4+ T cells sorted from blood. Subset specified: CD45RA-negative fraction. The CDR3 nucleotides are TGTGCCAGCAGCTTTGGCGGAGATCGGGGGAAGACCCAGTACTTC. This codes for CASSFGGDRGKTQYF.